The 28 T cell receptor beta chains given below trace back to one sample, sequenced in a study of T cell repertoires in cytomegalovirus infection (dated by TCRdb to between 2018 and 2021). The instrument given in TCRdb is Illumina HiSeq 1500. TCRdb applied fastp at Q25 and MiXCR to the public reads, then kept only in-frame beta chains. Each record represents a unique CDR3 protein, reported with the most common genes and DNA among its rows. This sample lists roughly 230,000 distinct CDR3 sequences; about 5.9% were detected once. Together, the top ten hold about 6.5% of the sample. The sample was PBMCs. These receptor sequences come from a human donor in good health (CMV status not recorded). Some clones in this sample may be carry-over from other donors' samples.

This clonotype was picked up many times. This chain links TRBV7-2 with TRBJ1-2; 7 bases fit TRBD1. With 0 bases clipped from V and 14 bases from J, the junction kept 9 bases outside the gene matches. The CDR3 extends over 13 amino acids. From germline, CDR1 is SGHTA and CDR2 FQGNSA. The CDR3 spells CASSLARTGGSTF. In DNA form, the CDR3 reads TGTGCCAGCAGCTTAGCGAGGACAGGTGGAAGTACCTTC.

This clonotype was observed many times. The V and J genes are TRBV5-1 and TRBJ1-2; D is possibly TRBD1 (6 bases). This CDR3 is built from 16 residues. The V gene's germline CDR1 is SGHRS and CDR2 YFSETQ. V shed 3 bases and J shed 7 bases, with 22 bases lying between them. The CDR3 region is CASSSDSGGALSGYTF. The CDR3 DNA reads as TGCGCCAGCAGCTCCGACTCGGGGGGCGCGTTAAGTGGCTACACCTTC. Using reference TRBV5-1 and TRBJ1-2 for the parts outside the CDR3, the full variable domain is KAGVTQTPRYLIKTRGQQVTLSCSPISGHRSVSWYQQTPGQGLQFLFEYFSETQRNKGNFPGRFSGRQFSNSRSEMNVSTLELGDSALYLCASSSDSGGALSGYTFGSGTRLTVV.

With respect to this clonotype: It may be a read error: a sequence one base away is much more abundant. The chain combines TRBV5-5 with TRBJ2-1; D is possibly TRBD2 (6 bases). Germline CDR1 SGHKS, CDR2 YYEKEE (reference sequence). Trimming removed 5 bases at V and 3 bases at J, with 12 bases between. This CDR3 is 14 amino acids long. CDR3 coding DNA: TGTGCCAGCAGTCGGGAGAGCTACTACAATGAGCAGTTCTTC. This gives the protein CASSRESYYNEQFF.

This clonotype has ten or more counts. This rearrangement joins TRBV4-1 to TRBJ1-2; D is unclear. CDR3 length equals 14 residues. V shed 0 bases and J shed 5 bases, with 10 bases lying between them. Germline-derived CDR1 and CDR2 are MGHRA and YSYEKL. CDR3 residues: CASSQEAKRYGYTF. For the CDR3, the DNA is TGCGCCAGCAGCCAAGAGGCCAAACGATATGGCTACACCTTC.

This clonotype showed up many times. V usage is TRBV6-5 and J usage is TRBJ2-7; TRBD1 agrees at 9 bases. CDR1 is MNHEY, CDR2 SVGAGI, per germline. With V trimmed by 6 bases and J by 5 bases, 8 bases remained unmatched. The length of the CDR3 is 14 residues. The CDR3 DNA reads TGTGCCAGCAGCCACGACAGGGGGATCGACGAGCAGTACTTC. Translating gives CASSHDRGIDEQYF.

This clonotype is labeled medium-sized (0.01 to 0.1%). The rearrangement uses TRBV7-2 and TRBJ1-1; 8 nucleotides agree with TRBD1. V gave up 5 bases and J gave up 0 bases; unmatched junction bases: 2. Germline lookup yields CDR1 SGHTA and CDR2 FQGNSA. This CDR3 contains 14 residues. The CDR3 region is CASSRQGMNTEAFF. The CDR3 coding sequence is TGTGCCAGCAGCCGACAGGGGATGAACACTGAAGCTTTCTTT. Drawing the rest from reference TRBV7-2 and TRBJ1-1, the complete variable domain is GAGVSQSPSNKVTEKGKDVELRCDPISGHTALYWYRQSLGQGLEFLIYFQGNSAPDKSGLPSDRFSAERTGGSVSTLTIQRTQQEDSAVYLCASSRQGMNTEAFFGQGTRLTVV.

This clonotype was seen only a few times. The chain couples TRBV11-2 to TRBJ2-1, with 12 bases identical to TRBD2. Germline-derived CDR1 and CDR2 are SGHAT and FQNNGV. Unmatched junction bases numbered 6, after V lost 0 bases and J lost 9 bases. The CDR3 is made up of 16 amino acids. In DNA form, the CDR3 reads TGTGCCAGCAGCTTAGAGGCTAGCGGGAGGGCGGGTGAGCAGTTCTTC. Residues: CASSLEASGRAGEQFF.

Many counts were recorded for this clonotype. This chain joins TRBV7-2 and TRBJ2-7, with 9 bases identical to TRBD2. CDR3 length: 15 amino acids. V lost 4 bases, J lost 3 bases, and 7 bases stayed unmatched. From germline, CDR1 is SGHTA and CDR2 FQGNSA. In nucleotides, the CDR3 is TGTGCCAGCAGCTCCGTAGGAGCGGGGGGCTACGAGCAGTACTTC. Encoded protein: CASSSVGAGGYEQYF.

This clonotype was seen more than once but under ten times. This chain uses TRBV20-1 with TRBJ2-5; TRBD2 aligns across 11 bases. V gave up 3 bases and J gave up 2 bases; unmatched junction bases: 8. Germline V gene lookup returns CDR1 DFQATT and CDR2 SNEGSKA (reference sequence). This CDR3 has 16 amino acids. The CDR3 region is CSARLTSGGPQETQYF. The CDR3 DNA is TGCAGTGCTAGGCTAACTAGCGGGGGCCCTCAAGAGACCCAGTACTTC.

This clonotype was seen at least ten times. The rearrangement joins TRBV12-3 or TRBV12-4 to TRBJ2-5; D is undetermined. Trimming pared 0 bases from V and 1 base from J, leaving 12 bases between. CDR3 length: 16 residues. The CDR3 spells CASSLADPSTQETQYF. For the CDR3, the DNA is TGTGCCAGCAGTTTAGCGGACCCCTCCACCCAAGAGACCCAGTACTTC.

This clonotype was observed a handful of times. The rearrangement joins TRBV20-1 to TRBJ1-1, with 7 bases identical to TRBD1. This CDR3 has 14 amino acids. CDR1 is DFQATT and CDR2 is SNEGSKA in the germline V gene (reference sequence). With 6 bases clipped from V and 7 bases from J, the junction kept 14 bases outside the gene matches. The CDR3 bases are TGCAGTGCCAAATCCATGACAGGGCACCGTGAAGCTTTCTTT. Translating it yields CSAKSMTGHREAFF.

This clonotype occurred many times. The rearrangement joins TRBV12-3 or TRBV12-4 to TRBJ2-2; D unclear. The CDR3 has 13 residues. Trimming left V 6 bases short and J 2 bases short, with 7 bases between. CDR3 amino acids: CASRVVNTGELFF. In DNA, the CDR3 is TGTGCCAGCAGGGTAGTAAACACCGGGGAGCTGTTTTTT.

There are many counts of this clonotype. V and J are TRBV11-1 and TRBJ2-1; D is perhaps TRBD2 (6 bases). The germline CDR1 and CDR2 sequences are SGHAT and FQDESV (reference sequence). V shed 5 bases and J shed 3 bases, with 14 bases lying between them. This CDR3 region has 15 residues. The CDR3 DNA reads TGTGCCAGCAGCAACCGGGGGAGAGTCTACAATGAGCAGTTCTTC. It codes for CASSNRGRVYNEQFF.

This clonotype came up many times. The chain recombines TRBV12-3 or TRBV12-4 with TRBJ1-5; tentative D call: TRBD1 (6 bases). Trimming removed 4 bases from V and 0 bases from J, with 10 bases in between. CDR3 length: 15 amino acids. CDR3 region: CASSSSGVSNQPQHF. The CDR3 nucleotides are TGTGCCAGCAGTTCCTCAGGGGTTAGCAATCAGCCCCAGCATTTT.

This clonotype occurred many times. The chain uses TRBV7-6 and TRBJ2-5; 7 positions match TRBD1. Germline lookup yields CDR1 SGHVS and CDR2 FNYEAQ. The V gene end was trimmed by 4 bases and the J gene end by 5 bases; junction bases not matched to a gene: 7. The CDR3 is 14 amino acids. The chain's CDR3 is CASSSRTGGETQYF. The CDR3 DNA reads TGTGCCAGCAGCTCGAGGACAGGCGGGGAGACCCAGTACTTC.

Many counts were recorded for this clonotype. The rearrangement uses TRBV12-3 or TRBV12-4 and TRBJ2-6; D gene uncertain. Deletions cut 6 bases from V and 2 bases from J, with 5 bases between. The CDR3 is made up of 13 amino acids. The CDR3 protein is CASRDAGANVLTF. In DNA form, the CDR3 reads TGTGCCAGCAGAGACGCTGGGGCCAACGTCCTGACTTTC.

CDR3 in amino acids: CASRRATNTGELFF. DNA for the CDR3: TGTGCCAGCAGGCGGGCTACGAACACCGGGGAGCTGTTTTTT. V usage is TRBV5-5 and J usage is TRBJ2-2; a possible D gene is TRBD2 (5 bases). Germline V gene lookup returns CDR1 SGHKS and CDR2 YYEKEE (reference sequence). Between the trimmed V and J ends, which lost 5 bases and 0 bases, there was a span of 8 bases. The CDR3 contains 14 residues.

There are many counts of this clonotype. The V and J genes are TRBV2 and TRBJ2-7, with 7 bases that match TRBD2. V was pared by 8 bases and J by 3 bases, with 10 bases of the junction left unmatched. Germline CDR1 SNHLY, CDR2 FYNNEI. This CDR3 region has 14 residues. Here the CDR3 reads CASGLEGGIYEQYF. The CDR3 DNA follows: TGTGCCAGCGGCCTGGAGGGAGGGATCTACGAGCAGTACTTC. The entire variable domain, with the rest obtained from reference TRBV2 and TRBJ2-7, is as follows: EPEVTQTPSHQVTQMGQEVILRCVPISNHLYFYWYRQILGQKVEFLVSFYNNEISEKSEIFDDQFSVERPDGSNFTLKIRSTKLEDSAMYFCASGLEGGIYEQYFGPGTRLTVT.

This clonotype was counted ten times or more. This chain connects TRBV27 to TRBJ2-5; 8 bases are a match to TRBD1. The trim removed 8 bases at V and 0 bases at J, leaving 2 bases unmatched. This CDR3 has 13 residues. CDR1 is MNHEY, CDR2 SMNVEV, per germline (reference sequence). In DNA, the CDR3 is TGTGCCAGCGGGGACAGGTACCAAGAGACCCAGTACTTC. This gives the protein CASGDRYQETQYF.

This clonotype showed up many times. V gene TRBV7-2 combines with J gene TRBJ2-1; D is possibly TRBD1 or TRBD2 (6 bases each). The CDR3 is 14 residues long. From germline, CDR1 is SGHTA and CDR2 FQGNSA. The ends were cut back, 6 bases at V and 0 bases at J, with 9 bases in the middle. The CDR3 loop reads CASRRDNSYNEQFF. CDR3 sequence (DNA): TGTGCCAGCAGGCGGGACAACTCCTACAATGAGCAGTTCTTC. The full variable domain, with the rest looked up from reference TRBV7-2 and TRBJ2-1, is GAGVSQSPSNKVTEKGKDVELRCDPISGHTALYWYRQSLGQGLEFLIYFQGNSAPDKSGLPSDRFSAERTGGSVSTLTIQRTQQEDSAVYLCASRRDNSYNEQFFGPGTRLTVL.

This clonotype was found a few times. The chain couples TRBV12-3 or TRBV12-4 to TRBJ1-5; 9 nucleotides align to TRBD1. With 1 base clipped from V and 9 bases from J, the junction kept 4 bases outside the gene matches. There are 14 residues in the CDR3. CDR3 bases: TGTGCCAGCAGTTTAGGGACAGGGGTATTGCCCCAGCATTTT. This gives the protein CASSLGTGVLPQHF.

This clonotype was detected only a few times. The chain carries TRBV5-5 and TRBJ1-6; D is possibly TRBD1 (6 bases). The CDR3 totals 17 residues. Trimming took off 3 bases at V and 13 bases at J, with 26 bases between the two ends. The germline gives CDR1 SGHKS, CDR2 YYEKEE (reference sequence). As DNA, the CDR3 is TGTGCCAGCAGCTCCCAGCCTGGGGGGGCCGGCGGTCAGCCCCTCCACTTT. Residues: CASSSQPGGAGGQPLHF.

This clonotype has a count of ten or more. The chain combines TRBV28 with TRBJ2-1, with a tentative D call TRBD2 (5 bases). The CDR3 spans 13 residues. Germline-derived CDR1 and CDR2 are MDHEN and SYDVKM. Trimming shortened V by 8 bases and J by 8 bases, and 16 bases separated the two germline ends. This CDR3 reads CASSTPPRDEQFF. CDR3 DNA: TGTGCCAGCTCAACCCCGCCGAGGGATGAGCAGTTCTTC.

This clonotype showed up many times. V and J are TRBV6-5 and TRBJ2-5; 9 bases agree with TRBD1. The junction had 3 bases not matched to a gene; V was cut back by 6 bases and J by 7 bases. The CDR3 contains 12 residues. Per germline, CDR1 MNHEY and CDR2 SVGAGI. The CDR3 loop reads CASRGDRATQYF. CDR3 in DNA: TGTGCCAGCAGAGGGGACAGGGCGACCCAGTACTTC.

This clonotype was seen repeatedly, ten times or more. V usage is TRBV7-2 and J usage is TRBJ1-2, with D hard to call. The CDR3 totals 14 residues. Trimming cost V 0 bases and J 8 bases, with 13 bases left between them. Germline lookup yields CDR1 SGHTA and CDR2 FQGNSA. The CDR3 reads CASSLAYPREGYTF. The CDR3 nucleotides are TGTGCCAGCAGCTTAGCGTACCCAAGAGAAGGCTACACCTTC. Drawing the rest from reference TRBV7-2 and TRBJ1-2, the complete variable domain is GAGVSQSPSNKVTEKGKDVELRCDPISGHTALYWYRQSLGQGLEFLIYFQGNSAPDKSGLPSDRFSAERTGGSVSTLTIQRTQQEDSAVYLCASSLAYPREGYTFGSGTRLTVV.

As concerns this clonotype: Just one base apart from a much larger clone, this may be a read error. V and J are TRBV20-1 and TRBJ1-1; 9 bases are shared with TRBD1. The germline gives CDR1 DFQATT, CDR2 SNEGSKA (reference sequence). The CDR3 is made up of 13 amino acids. The J segment lost 6 bases and the V segment lost 6 bases, leaving 8 bases of the junction unmatched. CDR3 loop: CSATQGARAEAFF. The CDR3 DNA is TGCAGTGCAACACAGGGGGCGAGGGCTGAAGCTTTCTTT.

Ten or more counts support this clonotype. This chain uses TRBV28 with TRBJ2-3, with a possible D match to TRBD1 (5 bases). The CDR3 runs to 14 residues. Trimming shortened V by 5 bases and J by 5 bases, and 14 bases separated the two germline ends. The germline V gene has CDR1 MDHEN and CDR2 SYDVKM. For the CDR3, the DNA is TGTGCCAGCAGTAACCATTTCCAGGGAGATACGCAGTATTTT. Its protein is CASSNHFQGDTQYF. The whole variable domain, filled in from reference TRBV28 and TRBJ2-3, reads DVKVTQSSRYLVKRTGEKVFLECVQDMDHENMFWYRQDPGLGLRLIYFSYDVKMKEKGDIPEGYSVSREKKERFSLILESASTNQTSMYLCASSNHFQGDTQYFGPGTRLTVL.

This clonotype was counted many times. V gene TRBV28 combines with J gene TRBJ1-2; D unresolved. In germline, CDR1 is MDHEN, CDR2 SYDVKM. Trimming stripped 6 bases from V and 4 bases from J, with 12 bases between. CDR3 length: 13 residues. CDR3 sequence reads: CASRAAVRYGYTF. The CDR3 DNA sequence: TGTGCCAGCAGGGCGGCAGTACGCTATGGCTACACCTTC.